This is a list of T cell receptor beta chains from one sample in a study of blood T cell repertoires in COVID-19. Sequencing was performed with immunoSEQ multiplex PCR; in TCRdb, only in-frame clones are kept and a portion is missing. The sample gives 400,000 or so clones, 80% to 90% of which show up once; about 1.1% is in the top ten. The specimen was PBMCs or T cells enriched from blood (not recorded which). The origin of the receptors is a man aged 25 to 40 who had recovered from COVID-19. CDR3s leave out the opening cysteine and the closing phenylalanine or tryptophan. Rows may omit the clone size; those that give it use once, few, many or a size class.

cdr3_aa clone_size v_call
ASSYISWAGFNNEQF . TRBV6-2/TRBV6-3
ASSTRGGPFYYEQY . TRBV28
ASRSGDEQY . TRBV7-9
ASSSDDLAAF . TRBV5-4
AARASGKGQETQY . TRBV6-5
ASSEEEGNTIY . TRBV6-1
ASSSPNSPEQF . TRBV28
ASSYPDAGSYEQY . TRBV6-2/TRBV6-3
ASNLEGASYEQY . TRBV28
AWSRGGSSYEQY . TRBV30
AWSDGGYSNQPQH . TRBV30
ASSLAGGEVGELF . TRBV5-1
SASSTGDEQY once TRBV20-1
ASSVFPTQNEKLF . TRBV2
ASSQSTGYEAF . TRBV7-3
ASSLTDTQY . TRBV5-1
ASSRTGGGETQY . TRBV28
ASSKERWKVGGCGYT . TRBV21-1
ASSPRSGTAIGEQY . TRBV7-2
SARNSGRASVQY . TRBV29-1
ASSLTGDRGFYSGQPQH . TRBV27
SVEREGEQF once TRBV29-1
ASSQESTSVGPQY . TRBV4-2
SVEISYGYT . TRBV29-1
ASRDGTRGETQY . TRBV6-5
ASSQFYRDTGELF . TRBV3-1/TRBV3-2
ASSPDGIRGNEQF once TRBV7-2
ASSFNHNARETQY . TRBV11-2
ASSDYSGGNSYNSPLH . TRBV6-1
ASSRDFSSL . TRBV6-5
ASSPPGGAYNEQF . TRBV18
ASRLQRTGVGQPQH . TRBV12-2
ASSLRTGGIWTEAF . TRBV18
ASSLLGASISPLH . TRBV28
ASSPTQGDYGYT . TRBV27
ASSPRDRGDTIY . TRBV7-2
ASSLNQGNQPQH . TRBV5-1